The following is a T cell receptor beta chain sequence with its context. The junction does not match germline at one end; this may be a read error. The sample originates from a study of regulatory T cells in long-lasting Graves disease. iRepertoire HTBI primers and Arm-PCR of CDR3 regions built TCR beta libraries. MiXCR, applied by TCRdb to the multiplex PCR reads, yields one record per CDR3 protein. The top ten clones hold 20% of a sample with hundreds of thousands of distinct CDR3 sequences, less than 25% of them seen once. Documented time point: persistent/refractory GD, antithyroid drugs over 5 years with positive TRAb. Construction of the TCR library relied on RNA isolated from PBMCs. This receptor was identified in a female donor with Graves disease. The specimen comprised peripheral blood mononuclear cells (PBMCs), sampled when the disease was refractory, from a patient treated with antithyroid drugs.

The CDR3, as DNA: TGTGCCAGCAGCCCCACTCCGAACATCATATATTTT. It encodes CASSPTPNIIYF. The chain recombines TRBV7-2 with TRBJ1-3; D is unresolved. Germline lookup yields CDR1 SGHTA and CDR2 FQGNSA. The CDR3 spans 12 residues.